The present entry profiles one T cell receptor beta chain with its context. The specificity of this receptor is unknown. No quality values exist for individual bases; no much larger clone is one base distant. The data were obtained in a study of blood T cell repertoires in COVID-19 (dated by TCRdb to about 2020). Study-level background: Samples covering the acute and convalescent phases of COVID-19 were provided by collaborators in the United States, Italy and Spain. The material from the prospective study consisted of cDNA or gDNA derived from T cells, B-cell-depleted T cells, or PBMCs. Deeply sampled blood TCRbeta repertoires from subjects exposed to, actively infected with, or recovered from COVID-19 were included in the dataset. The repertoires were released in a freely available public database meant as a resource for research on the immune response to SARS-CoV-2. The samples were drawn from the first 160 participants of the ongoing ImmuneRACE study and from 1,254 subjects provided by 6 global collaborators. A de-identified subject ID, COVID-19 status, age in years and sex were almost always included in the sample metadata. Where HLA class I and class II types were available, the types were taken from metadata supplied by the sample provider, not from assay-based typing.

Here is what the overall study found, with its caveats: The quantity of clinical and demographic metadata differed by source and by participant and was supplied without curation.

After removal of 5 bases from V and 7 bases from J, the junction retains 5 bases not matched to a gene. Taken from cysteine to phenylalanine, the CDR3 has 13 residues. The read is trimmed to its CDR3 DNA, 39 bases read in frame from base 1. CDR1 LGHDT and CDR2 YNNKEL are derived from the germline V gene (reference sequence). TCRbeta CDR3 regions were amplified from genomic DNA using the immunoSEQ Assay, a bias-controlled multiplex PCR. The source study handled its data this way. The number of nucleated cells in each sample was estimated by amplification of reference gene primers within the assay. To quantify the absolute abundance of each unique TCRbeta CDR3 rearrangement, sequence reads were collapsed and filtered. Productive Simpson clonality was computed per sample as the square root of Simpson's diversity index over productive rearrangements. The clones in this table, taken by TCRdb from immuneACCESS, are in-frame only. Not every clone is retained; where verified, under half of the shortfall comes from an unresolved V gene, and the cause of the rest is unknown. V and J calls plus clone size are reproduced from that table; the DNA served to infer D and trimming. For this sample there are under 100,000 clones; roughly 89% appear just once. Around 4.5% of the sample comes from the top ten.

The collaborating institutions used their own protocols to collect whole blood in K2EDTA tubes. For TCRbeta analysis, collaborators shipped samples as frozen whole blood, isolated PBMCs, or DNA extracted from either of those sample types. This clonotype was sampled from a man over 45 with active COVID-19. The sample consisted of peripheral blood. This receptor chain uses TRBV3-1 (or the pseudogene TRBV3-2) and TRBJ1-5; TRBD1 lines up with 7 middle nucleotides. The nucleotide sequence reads TGTGCCAGCAGCGGAGGGGGCAGGCAGCCCCAGCATTTT. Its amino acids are CASSGGGRQPQHF.